This T cell receptor (beta chain) comes out of a study of blood T cells in healthy people across ages. V lost 4 bases, J lost 2 bases, and 9 bases stayed unmatched. The CDR3 totals 16 residues. Germline V gene lookup returns CDR1 MDHEN and CDR2 SYDVKM. Next came a second PCR, run for about 6 to 12 cycles, which used a sample-barcoded 5' primer along with a J-beta primer mix. TCRdb fed the 5' RACE reads into MiXCR, producing one record per CDR3 protein. Among 1,500,000 or so distinct CDR3 sequences listed, about 45% were seen once. The rearrangement links TRBV28 to TRBJ2-5; TRBD1 matches 8 bases. The sequenced material came from blood. The sequence derives from a woman under 30 in good health. The CDR3 DNA follows: TGTGCCAGCAGTTCCTCGGGACAGGCAAATCAAGAGACCCAGTACTTC. It specifies CASSSSGQANQETQYF.